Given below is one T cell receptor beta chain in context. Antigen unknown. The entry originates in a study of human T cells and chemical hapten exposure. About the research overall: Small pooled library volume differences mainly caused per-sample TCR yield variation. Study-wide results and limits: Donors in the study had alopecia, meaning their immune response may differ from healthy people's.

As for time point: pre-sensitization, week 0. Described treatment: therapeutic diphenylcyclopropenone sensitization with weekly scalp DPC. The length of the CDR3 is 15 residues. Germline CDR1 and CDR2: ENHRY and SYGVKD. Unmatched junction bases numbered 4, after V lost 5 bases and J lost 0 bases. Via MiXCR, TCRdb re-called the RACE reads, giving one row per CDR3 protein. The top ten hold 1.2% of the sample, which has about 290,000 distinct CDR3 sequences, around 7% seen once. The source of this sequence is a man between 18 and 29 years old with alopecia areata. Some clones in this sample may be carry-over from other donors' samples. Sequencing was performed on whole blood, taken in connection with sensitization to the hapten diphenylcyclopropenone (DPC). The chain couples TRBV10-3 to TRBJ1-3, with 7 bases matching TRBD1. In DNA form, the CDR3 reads TGTGCCATCAGTCCGGACAGGTACTCTGGAAACACCATATATTTT. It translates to CAISPDRYSGNTIYF.